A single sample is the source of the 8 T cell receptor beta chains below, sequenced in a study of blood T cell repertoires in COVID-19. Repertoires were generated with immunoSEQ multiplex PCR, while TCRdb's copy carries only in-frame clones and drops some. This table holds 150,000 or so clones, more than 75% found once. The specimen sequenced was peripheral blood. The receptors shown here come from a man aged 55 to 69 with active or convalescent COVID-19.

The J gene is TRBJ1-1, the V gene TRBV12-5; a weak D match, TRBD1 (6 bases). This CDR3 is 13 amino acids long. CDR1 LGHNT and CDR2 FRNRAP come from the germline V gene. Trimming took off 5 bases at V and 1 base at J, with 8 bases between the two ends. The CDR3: CASGGQPNTEAFF. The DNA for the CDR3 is TGTGCTAGTGGTGGACAGCCGAACACTGAAGCTTTCTTT.

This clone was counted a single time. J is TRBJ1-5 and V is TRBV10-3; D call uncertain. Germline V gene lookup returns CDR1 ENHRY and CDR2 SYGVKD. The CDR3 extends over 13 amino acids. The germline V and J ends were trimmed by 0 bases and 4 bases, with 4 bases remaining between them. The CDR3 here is CAISESTNQPQHF. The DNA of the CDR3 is TGTGCCATCAGTGAGTCGACTAATCAGCCCCAGCATTTT.

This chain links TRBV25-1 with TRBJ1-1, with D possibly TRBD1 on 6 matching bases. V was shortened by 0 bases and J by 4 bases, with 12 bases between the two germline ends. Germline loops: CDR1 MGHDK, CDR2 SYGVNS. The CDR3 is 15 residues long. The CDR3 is CASSEYQGLGTEAFF. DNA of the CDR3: TGTGCCAGCAGTGAATATCAGGGGCTTGGCACTGAAGCTTTCTTT.

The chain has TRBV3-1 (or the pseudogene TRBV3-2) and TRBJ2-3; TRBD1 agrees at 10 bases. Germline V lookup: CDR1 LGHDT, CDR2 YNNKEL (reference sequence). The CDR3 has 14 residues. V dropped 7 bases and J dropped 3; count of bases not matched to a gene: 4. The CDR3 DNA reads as TGTGCCAGCACGGACAGGGGGAGAACAGATACGCAGTATTTT. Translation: CASTDRGRTDTQYF.

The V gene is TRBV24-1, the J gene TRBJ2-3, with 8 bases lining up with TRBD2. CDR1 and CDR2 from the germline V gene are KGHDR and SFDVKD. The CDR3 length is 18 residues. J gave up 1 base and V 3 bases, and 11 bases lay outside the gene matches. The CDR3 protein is CATSDSGRSRFGTDTQYF. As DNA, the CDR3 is TGTGCCACCAGTGATAGCGGGAGATCACGGTTTGGCACAGATACGCAGTATTTT.

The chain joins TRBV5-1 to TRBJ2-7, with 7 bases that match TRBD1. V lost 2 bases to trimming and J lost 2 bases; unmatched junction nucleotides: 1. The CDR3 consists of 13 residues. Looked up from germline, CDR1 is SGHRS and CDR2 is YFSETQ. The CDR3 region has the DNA TGCGCCAGCAGCTTCGACAGGGCCTACGAGCAGTACTTC. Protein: CASSFDRAYEQYF. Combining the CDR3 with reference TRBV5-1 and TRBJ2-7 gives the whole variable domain KAGVTQTPRYLIKTRGQQVTLSCSPISGHRSVSWYQQTPGQGLQFLFEYFSETQRNKGNFPGRFSGRQFSNSRSEMNVSTLELGDSALYLCASSFDRAYEQYFGPGTRLTVT.

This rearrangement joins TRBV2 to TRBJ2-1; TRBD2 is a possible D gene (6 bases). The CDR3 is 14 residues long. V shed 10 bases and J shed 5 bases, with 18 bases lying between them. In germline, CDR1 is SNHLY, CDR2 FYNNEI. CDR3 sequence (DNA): TGTGCCACCAGAGGCCAGGGACTCCACAATGAGCAGTTCTTC. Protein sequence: CATRGQGLHNEQFF.

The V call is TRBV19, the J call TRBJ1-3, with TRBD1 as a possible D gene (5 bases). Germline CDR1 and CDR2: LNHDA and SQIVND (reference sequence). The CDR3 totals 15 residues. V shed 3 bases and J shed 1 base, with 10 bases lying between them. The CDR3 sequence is CASSIRGGSGNTIYF. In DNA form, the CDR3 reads TGTGCCAGTAGTATTAGGGGAGGTTCTGGAAACACCATATATTTT.